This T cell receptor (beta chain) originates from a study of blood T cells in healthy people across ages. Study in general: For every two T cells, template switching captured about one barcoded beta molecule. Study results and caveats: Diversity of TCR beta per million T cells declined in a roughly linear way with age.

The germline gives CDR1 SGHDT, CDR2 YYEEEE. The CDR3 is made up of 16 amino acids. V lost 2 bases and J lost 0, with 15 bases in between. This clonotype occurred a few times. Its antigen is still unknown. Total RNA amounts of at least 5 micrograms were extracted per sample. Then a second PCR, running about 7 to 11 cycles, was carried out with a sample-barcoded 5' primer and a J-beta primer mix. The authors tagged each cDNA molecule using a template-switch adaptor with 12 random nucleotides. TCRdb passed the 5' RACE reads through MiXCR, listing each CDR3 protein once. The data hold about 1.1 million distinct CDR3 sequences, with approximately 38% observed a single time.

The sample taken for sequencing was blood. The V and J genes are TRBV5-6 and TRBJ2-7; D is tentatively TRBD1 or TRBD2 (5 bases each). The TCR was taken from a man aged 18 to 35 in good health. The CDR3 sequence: CASSFPGPTHSYEQYF. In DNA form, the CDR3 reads TGTGCCAGCAGCTTTCCGGGACCAACCCACTCCTACGAGCAGTACTTC.